Listed below are T cell receptor beta chains from one sample, sequenced in a study of neurological immune-mediated disorders. TCRdb re-called the 5' RACE reads with MiXCR, one entry per CDR3 protein. The sample holds some 120,000 distinct CDR3 sequences; more than 2.5% are singletons and the top ten take 1% to 1.5%. What was sequenced was PBMCs. These receptors originate from a woman younger than 45 with multiple sclerosis. Both conserved end residues are part of each CDR3. A D gene is named only where the DNA matches it firmly. Only part of the rows carry a size: once, few, many, or a class if the clone is expanded.

>TRBD2|many|TRBV20-1|TRBJ2-7
CSARDIAGALEQYF
TGCAGTGCTAGAGATATAGCGGGAGCCCTCGAGCAGTACTTC
>TRBD1|many|TRBV7-2|TRBJ2-7
CASTRDRTYEQYF
TGTGCCAGCACGAGGGACAGAACCTACGAGCAGTACTTC
>NA|many|TRBV7-2|TRBJ1-5
CASSFGGGRPQHF
TGTGCCAGCAGCTTTGGGGGGGGTAGACCCCAGCATTTT
>TRBD1|many|TRBV20-1|TRBJ2-7
CSARELDRGRPYEQYF
TGCAGTGCTAGAGAGTTGGACAGGGGGAGACCTTACGAGCAGTACTTC
>NA|NA|TRBV11-2|TRBJ1-1
CASSLAPDSLMNTEAFF
TGTGCCAGCAGCTTAGCTCCGGACAGCCTCATGAACACTGAAGCTTTCTTT
>TRBD2|many|TRBV15|TRBJ2-1
CATAPSGDYNEQFF
TGTGCCACCGCCCCTAGCGGAGATTACAATGAGCAGTTCTTC
>NA|many|TRBV9|TRBJ1-1
CASSVSGGNTEAFF
TGTGCCAGCAGCGTATCCGGCGGGAACACTGAAGCTTTCTTT
>TRBD2|many|TRBV20-1|TRBJ2-5
CSAYGLAEETQYF
TGCAGTGCCTACGGACTAGCGGAAGAGACCCAGTACTTC
>TRBD1|NA|TRBV3-1|TRBJ1-5
CASSQEGTGGQPQHF
TGTGCCAGCAGCCAAGAAGGGACAGGGGGTCAGCCCCAGCATTTT
>NA|many|TRBV6-5|TRBJ2-1
CASSYKLASFEQFF
TGTGCCAGCAGTTACAAACTAGCCTCATTTGAGCAGTTCTTC
>TRBD1|NA|TRBV9|TRBJ1-2
CASSTTTTGTENYGYTF
TGTGCCAGCAGCACGACTACTACCGGGACAGAGAACTATGGCTACACCTTC
>NA|many|TRBV7-2|TRBJ1-5
CASSFERNQPQHF
TGTGCCAGCAGCTTTGAAAGGAATCAGCCCCAGCATTTT
>TRBD1|many|TRBV10-3|TRBJ2-2
CAIKSGQGVAGELFF
TGTGCCATCAAATCTGGACAGGGAGTCGCCGGGGAGCTGTTTTTT
>NA|many|TRBV12-3/TRBV12-4|TRBJ1-1
CASSLGGEAFF
TGTGCCAGCAGTCTAGGAGGAGAAGCTTTCTTT
>NA|few|TRBV7-9|TRBJ1-1
CASSLATAWSEAFF
TGTGCCAGCAGCTTAGCTACCGCATGGTCTGAAGCTTTCTTT
>NA|many|TRBV6-2/TRBV6-3|TRBJ2-2
CASSHSRDGELFF
TGTGCCAGCAGTCACTCCAGGGACGGGGAGCTGTTTTTT
>NA|many|TRBV15|TRBJ2-5
CATSSASSGETQYF
TGTGCCACCAGCAGCGCCTCTTCAGGGGAGACCCAGTACTTC
>NA|many|TRBV29-1|TRBJ2-7
CSVVIGFEQYF
TGCAGCGTTGTCATCGGATTCGAGCAGTACTTC
>NA|many|TRBV15|TRBJ2-3
CATSSETDTQYF
TGTGCCACCAGCAGCGAAACAGATACGCAGTATTTT
>TRBD1|many|TRBV15|TRBJ1-5
CATSRRRQGTNQPQHF
TGTGCCACCAGCAGACGTCGACAGGGAACCAATCAGCCCCAGCATTTT
>TRBD2|many|TRBV5-1|TRBJ2-5
CASSSTGTSREPQYF
TGCGCCAGCAGCTCCACCGGGACTAGCAGAGAACCCCAGTACTTC
>NA|many|TRBV20-1|TRBJ2-7
CSARVSLGLGFSYEQYF
TGCAGTGCTAGAGTTTCCCTCGGGCTAGGCTTCTCCTACGAGCAGTACTTC
>NA|many|TRBV6-6|TRBJ1-1
CASSYSILNTEAFF
TGTGCCAGCAGTTACTCTATATTGAACACTGAAGCTTTCTTT
>TRBD2|many|TRBV5-5|TRBJ2-7
CASSLAWLAGSGPYEQYF
TGTGCCAGCAGCTTGGCCTGGTTAGCGGGATCCGGTCCGTACGAGCAGTACTTC
>TRBD1|few|TRBV12-3/TRBV12-4|TRBJ1-5
CASRGQGGGQHF
TGTGCCAGCAGGGGACAGGGAGGCGGCCAGCATTTT
>TRBD1|many|TRBV7-9|TRBJ1-4
CASSLTGPEKLFF
TGTGCCAGCAGCTTGACAGGGCCTGAAAAACTGTTTTTT
>TRBD1|NA|TRBV27|TRBJ2-3
CASSSLLGTVRPDTQYF
TGTGCCAGCAGCAGCCTCCTAGGGACAGTTAGACCTGATACGCAGTATTTT